A single sample gave rise to the 23 T cell receptor beta chains below, sequenced in a study of a mutant IDH1 vaccine in newly diagnosed glioma. The time point denotes: week 11, during vaccination. It was 300 ug of mutant IDH1 20-mer peptide that made up each vaccine dose, given with topical imiquimod. Clones were read by immunoSEQ multiplex PCR, and TCRdb kept only the in-frame ones, dropping some. The table records about 61,000 clones, roughly 80% of them present only once. These receptors lack a known antigen. The sample was PBMCs, taken from a glioma patient whose treatment included an IDH1 peptide vaccine. These receptors were obtained from a man aged 50-60 years with glioma.

The chain has TRBV5-6 and TRBJ2-1, with TRBD2 matching over 7 bases. The CDR3 contains 14 residues. The J segment lost 8 bases and the V segment lost 1 base, leaving 6 bases of the junction unmatched. Per germline, CDR1 SGHDT and CDR2 YYEEEE. The DNA of the CDR3 is TGTGCCAGCAGCTTGAAACGACTAGCCGATGAGCAGTTCTTC. Translated, it gives CASSLKRLADEQFF. The full variable domain, in which reference TRBV5-6 and TRBJ2-1 provide the parts outside the CDR3, is DAGVTQSPTHLIKTRGQQVTLRCSPKSGHDTVSWYQQALGQGPQFIFQYYEEEERQRGNFPDRFSGHQFPNYSSELNVNALLLGDSALYLCASSLKRLADEQFFGPGTRLTVL.

A word on this clone: The junction and the germline gene differ at one end; a read error may be behind it. This rearrangement joins TRBV7-7 to TRBJ2-3; D gene ambiguous. The CDR3 length is 13 residues. CDR1 and CDR2 from the germline V gene are SSHAT and FNYEAQ (reference sequence). The CDR3 bases are TGTGCTAGCAGCCCCACTTTGACAGATACGCAGTATTTT. The encoded protein is CASSPTLTDTQYF.

This clone has just a few counts. The chain combines TRBV4-3 with TRBJ2-3; 10 bases map to TRBD2. Germline V gene lookup returns CDR1 LGHNA and CDR2 YSLEER. The CDR3 spans 13 residues. V was pared by 4 bases and J by 14 bases, with 9 bases of the junction left unmatched. The DNA for the CDR3 is TGCGCCAGCAGCCCGCAACTAGCGGGGACGACGTATTTT. It is translated as CASSPQLAGTTYF.

The V and J genes are TRBV19 and TRBJ1-1; D uncertain. The CDR3 loop spans 12 amino acids. Germline V gene lookup returns CDR1 LNHDA and CDR2 SQIVND (reference sequence). V was shortened by 2 bases and J by 7 bases, with 8 bases between the two germline ends. The CDR3 sequence is CASSIRYHEAFF. DNA for the CDR3: TGTGCCAGTAGTATACGGTACCATGAAGCTTTCTTT.

The chain combines TRBV10-3 with TRBJ1-4; 7 bases map to TRBD1. This CDR3 contains 13 residues. V dropped 4 bases and J dropped 10; count of bases not matched to a gene: 6. Germline CDR1 ENHRY, CDR2 SYGVKD. In DNA, the CDR3 is TGTGCCATCAGTGGCGGGACAGCTGGAAAACTGTTTTTT. Residues: CAISGGTAGKLFF.

The J gene is TRBJ1-2, the V gene TRBV29-1; D gene uncertain. CDR3 size: 13 residues. V lost 2 bases and J 0 bases, leaving 7 bases between the germline ends. Germline V lookup: CDR1 SQVTM, CDR2 ANQGSEA. CDR3 region: CSVETVANYGYTF. The CDR3 DNA follows: TGCAGCGTTGAAACAGTTGCTAACTATGGCTACACCTTC.

In its sample, this clone was seen a few times. The chain employs TRBV25-1 and TRBJ2-7; D is ambiguous. V was pared by 3 bases and J by 3 bases, with 0 bases between. The CDR3 has 10 amino acids. CDR1 is MGHDK and CDR2 is SYGVNS in the germline V gene. The CDR3 here is CASSDYEQYF. Here the CDR3 DNA reads TGTGCCAGCAGTGACTACGAGCAGTACTTC.

The CDR3 region is CASSLDWTSGSRKTQYF. The CDR3, as DNA: TGTGCCAGCAGCTTAGACTGGACTAGCGGGAGTCGGAAGACCCAGTACTTC. The chain uses TRBV7-2 and TRBJ2-5; the match to TRBD2 covers 13 bases. CDR1 and CDR2 from the germline V gene are SGHTA and FQGNSA. The CDR3 sequence is 17 residues long. Unmatched junction bases numbered 8, after V lost 1 base and J lost 6 bases.

This sequence joins TRBV9 and TRBJ2-7; 9 bases line up with TRBD1. The V gene's germline CDR1 is SGDLS and CDR2 YYNGEE. Unmatched junction bases numbered 4, after V lost 3 bases and J lost 0 bases. The CDR3 is 15 amino acids. The CDR3 protein is CASSDGQGISYEQYF. CDR3 sequence (DNA): TGTGCCAGCAGCGACGGACAGGGGATCTCCTACGAGCAGTACTTC.

In this sample, this clone turned up once. V usage is TRBV27 and J usage is TRBJ2-7; tentatively, D is TRBD1 (6 bases). V was pared by 8 bases and J by 2 bases, with 10 bases between. The CDR3 covers 12 residues. Germline V gene lookup returns CDR1 MNHEY and CDR2 SMNVEV (reference sequence). CDR3 region: CASRGQTYEQYF. For the CDR3, the DNA is TGTGCCAGCCGTGGACAGACCTACGAGCAGTACTTC.

The sample holds many counts of this clone. The chain joins TRBV19 to TRBJ2-7, with a tentative D call TRBD1 (6 bases). Germline-derived CDR1 and CDR2 are LNHDA and SQIVND (reference sequence). This CDR3 is 14 amino acids long. Between the trimmed V and J ends, which lost 3 bases and 0 bases, there was a span of 9 bases. CDR3 nucleotides: TGTGCCAGTAGTATGTGGACAGACTCCTACGAGCAGTACTTC. This codes for CASSMWTDSYEQYF. The full variable domain, in which reference TRBV19 and TRBJ2-7 provide the parts outside the CDR3, is DGGITQSPKYLFRKEGQNVTLSCEQNLNHDAMYWYRQDPGQGLRLIYYSQIVNDFQKGDIAEGYSVSREKKESFPLTVTSAQKNPTAFYLCASSMWTDSYEQYFGPGTRLTVT.

This chain connects TRBV7-2 to TRBJ1-2; a possible D gene is TRBD1 (6 bases). Trimming stripped 1 base from V and 4 bases from J, with 13 bases between. This CDR3 comprises 15 residues. From germline, CDR1 is SGHTA and CDR2 FQGNSA. CDR3 region: CASSLEFRGLYGYTF. Written as DNA, the CDR3 is TGTGCCAGCAGCTTAGAGTTCAGGGGTCTCTATGGCTACACCTTC.

The count of this clone is one. In DNA, the CDR3 is TGCGCCAGCAGCCAAGAAGCCGGGGCTAATGGGGCCAACGTCCTGACTTTC. Its protein product is CASSQEAGANGANVLTF. The chain recombines TRBV4-3 with TRBJ2-6, with D possibly called TRBD1 or TRBD2 (5 bases each). The CDR3 has 17 amino acids. CDR1 is LGHNA and CDR2 is YSLEER in the germline V gene. V lost 0 bases and J lost 3, with 12 bases in between.

V gene TRBV5-6 combines with J gene TRBJ1-2; D perhaps matches TRBD1 (5 bases). The V gene lost 0 bases and the J gene lost 6 bases, with 12 bases spanning the gap. Germline assignment: CDR1 SGHDT and CDR2 YYEEEE. The CDR3 is 14 residues long. The CDR3 here is CASSLAATADGYTF. CDR3 bases: TGTGCCAGCAGCTTGGCCGCGACAGCGGATGGCTACACCTTC.

V and J are TRBV6-6 and TRBJ2-7; D remains ambiguous. This CDR3 has 14 residues. Germline CDR1 is MNHNY and CDR2 is SVGAGI (reference sequence). V shed 0 bases and J shed 1 base, with 7 bases lying between them. CDR3 sequence (DNA): TGTGCCAGCAGTTACTCTAGTTCTTCCTACGAGCAGTACTTC. Protein sequence: CASSYSSSSYEQYF.

The genes are TRBV2 and TRBJ1-5; D is ambiguous. V was trimmed by 6 bases and J by 1 base, leaving 10 bases between them. The CDR3 spans 14 residues. Germline lookup yields CDR1 SNHLY and CDR2 FYNNEI. The CDR3 DNA reads as TGTGCCAGCAGAGAACACTTAAGCAATCAGCCCCAGCATTTT. It is translated as CASREHLSNQPQHF.

The chain uses TRBV9 and TRBJ2-3; 10 nucleotides agree with TRBD2. Germline V lookup: CDR1 SGDLS, CDR2 YYNGEE. After removal of 4 bases from V and 4 bases from J, the junction contained 3 bases not matched to a gene. This CDR3 comprises 14 residues. CDR3 sequence reads: CASSTGTSADTQYF. The CDR3 coding sequence is TGTGCCAGCAGCACCGGGACTAGCGCAGATACGCAGTATTTT.

This chain links TRBV5-1 with TRBJ1-3, with D possibly TRBD1 on 5 matching bases. Per the germline V gene, CDR1 is SGHRS and CDR2 is YFSETQ. The CDR3 extends over 15 amino acids. Trimming shortened V by 2 bases and J by 2 bases, and 11 bases separated the two germline ends. CDR3 protein: CASSLDRGAGNTIYF. In nucleotides, the CDR3 is TGCGCCAGCAGCTTAGACCGGGGCGCTGGAAACACCATATATTTT.

The chain joins TRBV29-1 to TRBJ2-7, with D possibly TRBD2 on 6 matching bases. Germline loops: CDR1 SQVTM, CDR2 ANQGSEA. The CDR3 totals 12 residues. V gave up 8 bases and J gave up 5 bases, with 16 bases separating them. CDR3 amino acids: CSSTGTGNEQYF. As DNA, the CDR3 is TGCAGCTCAACCGGGACTGGTAACGAGCAGTACTTC.

Here the CDR3 reads CAWTMGRGIYGYTF. The CDR3 DNA sequence: TGTGCCTGGACAATGGGCAGGGGTATCTATGGCTACACCTTC. The chain couples TRBV30 to TRBJ1-2, with D perhaps matching TRBD1 (6 bases). The CDR3 spans 14 residues. Trimming pared 4 bases from V and 4 bases from J, leaving 16 bases between. The germline gives CDR1 GTSNPN, CDR2 SVGIG (reference sequence).

V is TRBV15 and J is TRBJ2-5; D call uncertain. Trimming pared 0 bases from V and 0 bases from J, leaving 14 bases between. This CDR3 has 17 amino acids. Per germline, CDR1 LNHNV and CDR2 YYDKDF (reference sequence). CDR3 DNA sequence: TGTGCCACCAGCAGAGATCGCGGCTCACAGTACCAAGAGACCCAGTACTTC. Amino acid sequence: CATSRDRGSQYQETQYF.

The chain recombines TRBV4-2 with TRBJ2-7, with TRBD2 matching 8 bases. V was clipped by 3 bases and J by 5 bases; unmatched bases: 3. Germline loops: CDR1 LGHNA, CDR2 YNFKEQ. The CDR3 runs 13 residues. The chain's CDR3 is CASSHSGSNEQYF. In nucleotides, the CDR3 is TGTGCCAGCAGCCACAGCGGGAGCAACGAGCAGTACTTC.

The chain has TRBV7-9 and TRBJ2-7; D remains ambiguous. The V and J ends lost 5 bases and 4 bases respectively, with 15 bases between them. Germline loops: CDR1 SEHNR, CDR2 FQNEAQ (reference sequence). The CDR3 contains 14 residues. CDR3 bases: TGTGCCAGCAGCCCCATAAGCGTTTCTTACGAGCAGTACTTC. Amino acid sequence: CASSPISVSYEQYF.